The 24 T cell receptor beta chains below all came from one sample that was sequenced in a study of blood T cell repertoires in COVID-19. Clones were sequenced by immunoSEQ multiplex PCR, and TCRdb holds only the in-frame ones, with some missing. Among 110,000 to 150,000 clones listed, nearly 85% were seen once. Sequenced input: peripheral blood. The receptors come from a human donor in a cohort sampled during active COVID-19.

The CDR3 sequence is CASSSGQAVGSNEKLFF. CDR3 nucleotide sequence: TGCGCCAGCAGCTCGGGACAGGCGGTAGGGTCTAATGAAAAACTGTTTTTT. The genes are TRBV4-3 and TRBJ1-4; 8 bases align to TRBD1. Per germline, CDR1 LGHNA and CDR2 YSLEER. V gave up 5 bases and J gave up 3 bases; unmatched junction bases: 11. The CDR3 length is 17 residues.

The rearrangement uses TRBV7-8 and TRBJ2-7; 10 positions agree with TRBD1. J lost 3 bases, V lost 8 bases, and 10 bases had no gene match. The CDR3 contains 15 residues. CDR1 and CDR2 (germline): SGHVS, FQNEAQ. CDR3 residues: CASRPGTGEYYEQYF. CDR3 nucleotide sequence: TGTGCCAGCCGTCCCGGGACAGGGGAATACTACGAGCAGTACTTC.

The V and J genes are TRBV9 and TRBJ2-1, with 11 bases identical to TRBD2. The germline gives CDR1 SGDLS, CDR2 YYNGEE. The trim removed 4 bases at V and 11 bases at J, leaving 23 bases unmatched. The CDR3 covers 19 residues. CDR3 amino acids: CASSFGGLAGGPTQLQQFF. CDR3 nucleotides: TGTGCCAGCAGCTTTGGCGGGCTAGCGGGGGGCCCGACACAATTACAGCAGTTCTTC.

V usage is TRBV18 and J usage is TRBJ2-7; a weak D match, TRBD1 (6 bases). Trimming took 2 bases from V and 1 from J, leaving 12 bases between them. The germline V gene encodes CDR1 KGHSH and CDR2 LQKENI. The CDR3 spans 15 residues. The CDR3 DNA reads TGTGCCAGCTCACCATTTAAGGGGGAATCCTACGAGCAGTACGTC. This encodes CASSPFKGESYEQYV.

The chain recombines TRBV5-6 with TRBJ2-7; D is possibly TRBD2 (6 bases). The germline V and J ends were trimmed by 4 bases and 1 base, with 9 bases remaining between them. Germline CDR1 SGHDT, CDR2 YYEEEE. The CDR3 contains 13 residues. The CDR3 DNA sequence: TGTGCCAGCAGCCTCGGGAGTTCCTACGAGCAGTACTTC. It is translated as CASSLGSSYEQYF.

This clone appeared a few times. The rearrangement joins TRBV3-1 (or the pseudogene TRBV3-2) to TRBJ1-1; tentatively, D is TRBD1 (5 bases). V was trimmed by 1 base and J by 4 bases, leaving 10 bases between them. Germline-derived CDR1 and CDR2 are LGHDT and YNNKEL (reference sequence). This CDR3 region has 14 residues. In nucleotides, the CDR3 is TGTGCCAGCAGCCAAGTCGACAGAACCACTGAAGCTTTCTTT. Protein sequence: CASSQVDRTTEAFF.

The V gene is TRBV5-1, the J gene TRBJ1-1; D not certain. Trimming pared 0 bases from V and 0 bases from J, leaving 6 bases between. Looked up from germline, CDR1 is SGHRS and CDR2 is YFSETQ. This CDR3 comprises 14 residues. The CDR3 region is CASSLVPMNTEAFF. The CDR3 region has the DNA TGCGCCAGCAGCTTGGTTCCCATGAACACTGAAGCTTTCTTT.

The chain uses TRBV19 and TRBJ2-5; 7 nucleotides line up with TRBD2. The CDR3 extends over 14 amino acids. V gave up 4 bases and J gave up 3 bases; unmatched junction bases: 5. Germline V gives CDR1 LNHDA, CDR2 SQIVND (reference sequence). The CDR3 coding sequence is TGTGCCAGTAGTAGTAGGCTAGCGGAAGAGACCCAGTACTTC. This codes for CASSSRLAEETQYF.

The chain combines TRBV6-5 with TRBJ1-6; TRBD1 might be the D (6 bases). V lost 1 base and J 9 bases, leaving 13 bases between the germline ends. The CDR3 runs to 15 residues. CDR1 MNHEY and CDR2 SVGAGI come from the germline V gene. The DNA for the CDR3 is TGTGCCAGCAGTTACTTCGCAGAAGGGGGTTCACCCCTCCACTTT. The encoded protein is CASSYFAEGGSPLHF.

This clone was observed many times. The V call is TRBV7-2, the J call TRBJ1-2; 11 bases are a match to TRBD1. V gave up 5 bases and J gave up 8 bases; unmatched junction bases: 19. The CDR3 is 18 amino acids. Germline CDR1 reads SGHTA; CDR2 reads FQGNSA. CDR3 region: CASSPLDRGQITARGYTF. For the CDR3, the DNA is TGTGCCAGCAGCCCACTGGACAGGGGGCAAATCACGGCACGAGGCTACACCTTC. Together with reference TRBV7-2 and TRBJ1-2, the CDR3 gives the full variable domain: GAGVSQSPSNKVTEKGKDVELRCDPISGHTALYWYRQSLGQGLEFLIYFQGNSAPDKSGLPSDRFSAERTGGSVSTLTIQRTQQEDSAVYLCASSPLDRGQITARGYTFGSGTRLTVV.

This clone was detected once. The DNA for the CDR3 is TGCGCCAGCAGCCAACCGGGACTAGCGGGAGTCAATGAGCAGTTCTTC. Translation: CASSQPGLAGVNEQFF. The J gene is TRBJ2-1, the V gene TRBV4-1; 14 bases agree with TRBD2. Germline loops: CDR1 MGHRA, CDR2 YSYEKL. CDR3 length: 16 amino acids. Trimming cost V 2 bases and J 6 bases; bases outside gene matches: 3.

The chain joins TRBV7-9 to TRBJ2-1; 7 positions agree with TRBD2. The V gene's germline CDR1 is SEHNR and CDR2 FQNEAQ (reference sequence). The J segment lost 6 bases and the V segment lost 5 bases, leaving 1 base of the junction unmatched. The CDR3 runs to 12 residues. CDR3 DNA: TGTGCCAGCAGCCCTAGCGGCAATGAGCAGTTCTTC. It encodes CASSPSGNEQFF.

The chain combines TRBV4-1 with TRBJ1-1; TRBD1 matches at 9 bases. V lost 4 bases and J lost 1; bases outside the gene matches: 4. CDR3 length equals 15 residues. Germline CDR1 is MGHRA and CDR2 is YSYEKL. CDR3 nucleotide sequence: TGCGCCAGCAGCCGAGGACAGGGGACGAACACTGAAGCTTTCTTT. This gives the protein CASSRGQGTNTEAFF.

The CDR3 DNA reads TGTGCCAGCAGTTACTCCGGGACAGCTAATGAAAAACTGTTTTTT. This gives the protein CASSYSGTANEKLFF. The rearrangement links TRBV6-5 to TRBJ1-4; TRBD1 agrees at 7 bases. V trimming: 0 bases; J trimming: 3 bases; junction bases outside the gene matches: 1. The germline CDR1 and CDR2 sequences are MNHEY and SVGAGI. This CDR3 spans 15 amino acids.

The chain recombines TRBV5-6 with TRBJ2-3, with TRBD2 matching over 9 bases. Per the germline V gene, CDR1 is SGHDT and CDR2 is YYEEEE. Trimming took 4 bases from V and 3 from J; bases not matched to a gene: 9. There are 16 residues in the CDR3. For the CDR3, the DNA is TGTGCCAGCAGCCACCTATTAGCGGGAGTGACAGATACGCAGTATTTT. Residues: CASSHLLAGVTDTQYF.

V gene TRBV19 combines with J gene TRBJ2-1; the match to TRBD2 covers 8 bases. CDR3 length: 15 residues. Germline values: CDR1 LNHDA, CDR2 SQIVND (reference sequence). V was pared by 3 bases and J by 7 bases, with 8 bases of the junction left unmatched. Written as DNA, the CDR3 is TGTGCCAGTAGTATGGGGACTAGGCCCCCGAATGAGCAGTTCTTC. Its translation is CASSMGTRPPNEQFF.

This chain links TRBV5-4 with TRBJ2-2; the D is unclear. Germline V gives CDR1 SGHNT, CDR2 YYREEE (reference sequence). Trimming cost V 0 bases and J 6 bases, with 12 bases left between them. CDR3 length equals 15 residues. CDR3 in amino acids: CASSLGGRTAGELFF. CDR3 nucleotides: TGTGCCAGCAGCTTGGGCGGCAGAACGGCCGGGGAGCTGTTTTTT. The entire variable domain, with the rest obtained from reference TRBV5-4 and TRBJ2-2, is as follows: ETGVTQSPTHLIKTRGQQVTLRCSSQSGHNTVSWYQQALGQGPQFIFQYYREEENGRGNFPPRFSGLQFPNYSSELNVNALELDDSALYLCASSLGGRTAGELFFGEGSRLTVL.

This chain uses TRBV4-2 with TRBJ1-2; 12 nucleotides line up with TRBD1. Germline V gene sequence: CDR1 LGHNA, CDR2 YNFKEQ. The trim removed 4 bases at V and 8 bases at J, leaving 11 bases unmatched. This CDR3 region has 16 residues. As DNA, the CDR3 is TGTGCCAGCAGCCGAAGTCCCGGGACAGGGGGCGGGGGCTACACCTTC. Residues: CASSRSPGTGGGGYTF.

The V call is TRBV12-3 or TRBV12-4, the J call TRBJ2-2; D is ambiguous. The CDR3 runs to 12 residues. V gave up 3 bases and J gave up 6 bases, with 5 bases separating them. The CDR3 here is CASSFGAGELFF. The CDR3 coding sequence is TGTGCCAGCAGTTTTGGAGCCGGGGAGCTGTTTTTT.

The chain combines TRBV29-1 with TRBJ1-1; D is unclear. The CDR3 has 15 amino acids. Per germline, CDR1 SQVTM and CDR2 ANQGSEA. Trimming stripped 8 bases from V and 7 bases from J, with 26 bases between. CDR3 sequence (DNA): TGCAGCACACACGAGGGTCGGGGAAACCTAGATGAAGCTTTCTTT. This gives the protein CSTHEGRGNLDEAFF.

The table lists this clone with a few counts. The chain uses TRBV7-3 and TRBJ2-3; D perhaps matches TRBD1 (6 bases). V was pared by 5 bases and J by 0 bases, with 15 bases between. This CDR3 is 16 amino acids long. The germline V gene has CDR1 SGHTA and CDR2 FQGTGA. The CDR3 sequence: CASSTPRGKSTDTQYF. DNA of the CDR3: TGTGCCAGCAGCACCCCCAGGGGAAAGAGCACAGATACGCAGTATTTT.

The chain joins TRBV7-2 to TRBJ1-6; 8 bases fit TRBD1. This CDR3 comprises 15 residues. Germline V gene data show CDR1 as SGHTA and CDR2 as FQGNSA. Losses at the gene ends were 5 bases for V and 7 bases for J; bases not matched to a gene: 7. In nucleotides, the CDR3 is TGTGCCAGCAGCCCACGGGGACAGGACAATTCACCCCTCCACTTT. Translation: CASSPRGQDNSPLHF.

V and J are TRBV7-8 and TRBJ1-5, with 7 bases matching TRBD1. This CDR3 has 14 residues. V lost 1 base and J lost 6; bases outside the gene matches: 3. CDR1 is SGHVS and CDR2 is FQNEAQ in the germline V gene. The CDR3 spells CASSLGGGSQPQHF. CDR3 DNA: TGTGCCAGCAGCTTAGGAGGGGGCAGTCAGCCCCAGCATTTT.

Remarks on this clone: This sample includes further DNA sequences coding for the same CDR3. The V call is TRBV4-2, the J call TRBJ2-1, with 10 bases fitting TRBD2. Unmatched junction bases numbered 7, after V lost 3 bases and J lost 5 bases. This CDR3 is 16 amino acids long. Germline CDR1 reads LGHNA; CDR2 reads YNFKEQ. Here the CDR3 DNA reads TGTGCCAGCAGCCAGGAACTAGCGGGGCGAAACAATGAGCAGTTCTTC. Its protein is CASSQELAGRNNEQFF.